This T cell receptor beta chain was obtained from a study of cytomegalovirus exposure and HLA in healthy donors. Study overall: The study placed about 86% of its approximately 400 genotyped donors in the Caucasian-associated ancestry cluster. Study observations and caveats: The study put 150 to 200 TCR beta chains on its list as cytomegalovirus-associated. TCR beta sequences numbering some 17,000 were associated with HLA alleles at 0.05 false discovery rate in a later analysis. V segments that were indistinguishable, TRBV6-2 and TRBV6-3 among them, were omitted from analysis.

PCR involved 60 Vbeta and 13 Jbeta primers. Sequencing was performed with immunoSEQ multiplex PCR; in TCRdb, only in-frame clones are kept and a portion is missing. The sample carries roughly 120,000 clones, roughly 70% recorded once. Germline CDR1 SGHRS, CDR2 YFSETQ. V dropped 0 bases and J dropped 5; count of bases not matched to a gene: 4. The CDR3 runs 14 residues. This clone was recorded a few times. Its antigen is unknown. This receptor was identified in a woman aged 40 to 50 in good health and CMV-seropositive. This rearrangement joins TRBV5-1 to TRBJ2-5; TRBD2 agrees at 7 bases. The sequenced sample was PBMCs. This CDR3 reads CASSLGLASETQYF. CDR3 DNA: TGCGCCAGCAGCTTGGGACTAGCAAGCGAGACCCAGTACTTC.